These 32 T cell receptor beta chains originate from one sample sequenced in a study of early T cells in non-severe SARS-CoV-2 infection. TCRdb called the 5' RACE reads again in MiXCR, with one record for every CDR3 protein. Of around 28,000 distinct CDR3 sequences in the sample, approximately 3.9% were seen once. The sequenced sample was whole blood. The receptors here all came from an adult who was a healthcare worker with PCR-confirmed SARS-CoV-2 infection or an uninfected control (not recorded which).

In this sample, this clonotype turned up many times. This sequence joins TRBV7-2 and TRBJ2-3; 8 bases match TRBD1. Germline assignment: CDR1 SGHTA and CDR2 FQGNSA. The CDR3 is 16 amino acids. V shed 5 bases, J shed 7 bases, and the junction held 14 bases outside the gene matches. Written as DNA, the CDR3 is TGTGCCAGCAGCCCGGAGGGGCCAGGGGGCGCGAATACGCAGTATTTT. Amino acids: CASSPEGPGGANTQYF.

The chain carries TRBV3-1 and TRBJ2-7; D gene unclear. The V end was cut by 3 bases, the J end by 3 bases, with 6 bases between. Germline V gene sequence: CDR1 LGHDT, CDR2 YNNKEL (reference sequence). The CDR3 length is 12 residues. The CDR3 loop is CASSQRDYEQYF. Here the CDR3 DNA reads TGTGCCAGCAGCCAGCGCGACTACGAGCAGTACTTC.

This clonotype was seen many times. The chain couples TRBV28 to TRBJ1-2; 10 nucleotides match TRBD1. Per the germline V gene, CDR1 is MDHEN and CDR2 is SYDVKM. The length of the CDR3 is 12 residues. The ends lost 9 bases at V and 8 bases at J; junction bases unmatched: 6. CDR3 sequence: CASYRGQGGYTF. In DNA form, the CDR3 reads TGTGCCAGTTACAGGGGACAGGGGGGCTACACCTTC.

This clonotype occurred many times. V gene TRBV10-3 combines with J gene TRBJ2-7, with 7 positions matching TRBD1. The germline V gene encodes CDR1 ENHRY and CDR2 SYGVKD. With 10 bases clipped from V and 2 bases from J, the junction kept 8 bases outside the gene matches. CDR3 length equals 13 residues. The CDR3 region is CATIPGQTYEQYF. In DNA form, the CDR3 reads TGTGCCACTATTCCGGGACAGACCTACGAGCAGTACTTC.

This clonotype was recorded many times. J is TRBJ2-7 and V is TRBV29-1; perhaps TRBD2 as D (5 bases). Germline V gene data show CDR1 as SQVTM and CDR2 as ANQGSEA. The V end was cut by 1 base, the J end by 0 bases, with 13 bases between. CDR3 size: 15 residues. CDR3: CSVEAWGASSYEQYF. The CDR3 nucleotides are TGCAGCGTTGAAGCCTGGGGAGCAAGCTCCTACGAGCAGTACTTC.

The table lists this clonotype with many counts. At one boundary the junction diverges from the germline segment, which might be a read error. The chain carries TRBV7-9 and TRBJ2-1, with a weak D call TRBD2 (5 bases). This CDR3 comprises 14 residues. The germline V gene has CDR1 SEHNR and CDR2 FQNEAQ (reference sequence). Here the CDR3 reads CASSLALFSGEQFF. The CDR3 DNA sequence: TGTGCCAGCAGCCTAGCCCTATTTTCGGGTGAGCAGTTCTTC.

This clonotype was seen at least ten times. The CDR3 here is CASSLRTGRLTEAFF. DNA for the CDR3: TGTGCCAGCAGCTTAAGGACAGGGAGGTTAACTGAAGCTTTCTTT. The chain employs TRBV7-9 and TRBJ1-1, with TRBD1 matching 8 bases. CDR3 length: 15 residues. The ends lost 2 bases at V and 5 bases at J; junction bases unmatched: 7. The germline V gene has CDR1 SEHNR and CDR2 FQNEAQ (reference sequence).

This clonotype has ten or more counts. The rearrangement joins TRBV12-3 or TRBV12-4 to TRBJ2-3; TRBD1 aligns across 9 bases. There are 15 residues in the CDR3. After removal of 8 bases from V and 3 bases from J, the junction contained 9 bases not matched to a gene. The CDR3, as DNA: TGTGCCAGCGGCCGGGACAGGGACATGACAGATACGCAGTATTTT. Its protein product is CASGRDRDMTDTQYF.

In this sample, this clonotype turned up many times. The chain uses TRBV5-1 and TRBJ1-2, with 7 positions matching TRBD1. CDR3 size: 15 residues. The germline CDR1 and CDR2 sequences are SGHRS and YFSETQ. The ends lost 1 base at V and 6 bases at J; junction bases unmatched: 9. The CDR3 nucleotides read TGCGCCAGCAGCTTGTCCAGGGGGGCCCGCGATGGCTACACCTTC. Translated, it gives CASSLSRGARDGYTF.

Ten or more counts support this clonotype. This chain uses TRBV12-3 or TRBV12-4 with TRBJ1-3; D might be TRBD1 (6 bases). This CDR3 is 14 amino acids long. The ends were cut back, 10 bases at V and 3 bases at J, with 16 bases in the middle. CDR3 protein: CATSRQDLGNTIYF. CDR3 DNA: TGTGCCACTTCGAGACAGGACCTTGGAAACACCATATATTTT.

This clonotype was detected ten times or more. J is TRBJ2-1 and V is TRBV19; maybe TRBD2 (6 bases). The ends were cut back, 4 bases at V and 8 bases at J, with 18 bases in the middle. Germline lookup yields CDR1 LNHDA and CDR2 SQIVND (reference sequence). The CDR3 runs 15 residues. The CDR3 here is CASSTGTLPPYEQFF. Here the CDR3 DNA reads TGTGCCAGTAGTACCGGGACTCTCCCCCCGTATGAGCAGTTCTTC.

The sample holds many counts of this clonotype. The chain recombines TRBV12-3 or TRBV12-4 with TRBJ2-6; 11 positions agree with TRBD2. The CDR3 has 16 residues. Trimming cost V 8 bases and J 1 base; bases outside gene matches: 4. The CDR3 protein is CASSTSGTSGANVLTF. Here the CDR3 DNA reads TGTGCCAGCTCGACTAGCGGGACTTCTGGGGCCAACGTCCTGACTTTC.

This chain connects TRBV27 to TRBJ2-2; D gene ambiguous. The CDR3 consists of 12 residues. The V gene lost 5 bases and the J gene lost 7 bases, with 8 bases spanning the gap. Germline loops: CDR1 MNHEY, CDR2 SMNVEV (reference sequence). CDR3 DNA: TGTGCCAGCAGTCCCTGGGGCGGGGAGCTGTTTTTT. It specifies CASSPWGGELFF.

The J gene is TRBJ2-1, the V gene TRBV20-1; no reliable D call. This CDR3 spans 11 amino acids. Germline V gene data show CDR1 as DFQATT and CDR2 as SNEGSKA (reference sequence). V lost 6 bases, J lost 10 bases, and 13 bases lay in between. CDR3 in amino acids: CSAPISGEQFF. In nucleotides, the CDR3 is TGCAGTGCGCCTATCTCCGGGGAGCAGTTCTTC.

Many counts were recorded for this clonotype. This rearrangement joins TRBV25-1 to TRBJ1-3; 9 nucleotides agree with TRBD1. CDR1 and CDR2 (germline): MGHDK, SYGVNS. V was clipped by 8 bases and J by 3 bases; unmatched bases: 5. This CDR3 region has 14 residues. The CDR3 DNA reads as TGTGCCAGCGCGGGACAGGGATTTGGAAACACCATATATTTT. It specifies CASAGQGFGNTIYF.

This clonotype was seen a few times. The chain is built from TRBV12-3 or TRBV12-4 and TRBJ2-7; 7 bases align to TRBD1. The CDR3 has 14 amino acids. The ends lost 5 bases at V and 0 bases at J; junction bases unmatched: 4. CDR3 amino acids: CASSQGTASYEQYF. The CDR3 DNA is TGTGCCAGCAGTCAGGGGACAGCCTCCTACGAGCAGTACTTC.

This clonotype showed up many times. The rearrangement uses TRBV25-1 and TRBJ1-1, with no clear D. The CDR3 sequence is 13 residues long. CDR1 MGHDK and CDR2 SYGVNS come from the germline V gene. With 3 bases removed from V and 8 bases from J, the gap between germline ends came to 13 bases. The CDR3 DNA sequence: TGTGCCAGCAGTGAGCCCGGACTGCACGAAGCTTTCTTT. Protein: CASSEPGLHEAFF.

Concerning this clonotype itself: Mismatch with germline at one junction end may stem from a read error. CDR3 amino acids: CSVSHDPGTEAFF. Written as DNA, the CDR3 is TGCAGCGTTTCTCACGACCCGGGCACTGAAGCTTTTTTT. V is TRBV29-1 and J is TRBJ1-1; D ambiguous. CDR3 size: 13 residues. Looked up from germline, CDR1 is SQVTM and CDR2 is ANQGSEA.

In its sample, this clonotype was seen many times. The V call is TRBV10-2, the J call TRBJ1-3; TRBD1 aligns across 10 bases. The CDR3 loop spans 15 amino acids. Germline V gene sequence: CDR1 WSHSY, CDR2 SAAADI. The trim removed 7 bases at V and 3 bases at J, leaving 6 bases unmatched. CDR3 region: CASKPGQGNGNTIYF. The CDR3 bases are TGCGCCAGCAAACCGGGACAGGGGAATGGAAACACCATATATTTT.

The table lists this clonotype with many counts. This rearrangement joins TRBV11-2 to TRBJ2-5; 7 nucleotides agree with TRBD1. This CDR3 region has 14 residues. J was trimmed by 5 bases and V by 1 base; bases with no gene match: 4. From germline, CDR1 is SGHAT and CDR2 FQNNGV. The CDR3 region is CASSLVTGLETQYF. Here the CDR3 DNA reads TGTGCCAGCAGCTTAGTGACAGGGCTGGAGACCCAGTACTTC.

The chain combines TRBV4-1 with TRBJ2-1; perhaps TRBD2 as D (6 bases). This CDR3 is built from 14 residues. Germline CDR1 and CDR2: MGHRA and YSYEKL. With 0 bases removed from V and 5 bases from J, the gap between germline ends came to 8 bases. The CDR3 is CASSQELANNEQFF. In nucleotides, the CDR3 is TGCGCCAGCAGCCAAGAACTAGCTAACAATGAGCAGTTCTTC.

This clonotype came up many times. The rearrangement uses TRBV29-1 and TRBJ2-1; TRBD2 agrees at 8 bases. This CDR3 comprises 15 residues. Germline loops: CDR1 SQVTM, CDR2 ANQGSEA. V was pared by 5 bases and J by 4 bases, with 10 bases of the junction left unmatched. The CDR3 spells CSVSLLADLYNEQFF. The CDR3 DNA reads as TGCAGCGTTTCGTTACTAGCGGACTTATACAATGAGCAGTTCTTC.

The rearrangement joins TRBV6-2 or TRBV6-3 to TRBJ2-1; D might be TRBD1 (5 bases). This CDR3 spans 16 amino acids. CDR1 and CDR2 from the germline V gene are MNHEY and SVGEGT. Trimming shortened V by 2 bases and J by 0 bases, and 11 bases separated the two germline ends. This chain's CDR3 is CASSYDDRFSYNEQFF. The CDR3, as DNA: TGTGCCAGCAGTTACGACGACAGATTCTCCTACAATGAGCAGTTCTTC.

This clonotype was detected only a few times. The V gene is TRBV11-2, the J gene TRBJ2-1; 12 positions agree with TRBD2. CDR1 is SGHAT and CDR2 is FQNNGV in the germline V gene. CDR3 size: 15 residues. The V gene end was trimmed by 1 base and the J gene end by 9 bases; junction bases not matched to a gene: 4. The DNA of the CDR3 is TGTGCCAGCAGCTTAGGACTAGCGGGAGAGAGTGAGCAGTTCTTC. Protein sequence: CASSLGLAGESEQFF.

In the case of this clonotype: Mismatch with germline at one junction end may stem from a read error. The chain couples TRBV11-1 to TRBJ2-1, with D perhaps TRBD2 (5 bases). The CDR3 runs to 13 residues. Per the germline V gene, CDR1 is SGHAT and CDR2 is FQDESV (reference sequence). CDR3 amino acids: CDSSLGGYNEQFF. CDR3 in DNA: TGTGACAGCAGCTTAGGAGGATACAATGAGCAGTTCTTC.

This clonotype was counted at least ten times. This chain connects TRBV5-4 to TRBJ1-1, with D tentatively TRBD1 (6 bases). Germline V gene sequence: CDR1 SGHNT, CDR2 YYREEE (reference sequence). The CDR3 length is 13 residues. Trimming removed 3 bases from V and 5 bases from J, with 11 bases in between. DNA for the CDR3: TGTGCCAGCAGCTACACCCAGGGGACTGAAGCTTTCTTT. Protein sequence: CASSYTQGTEAFF.

The chain is built from TRBV1 and TRBJ2-1; the D call in the table, TRBD2, was not verified against the DNA. TRBV1 is deemed a pseudogene. The CDR3 has 14 amino acids. The CDR3 protein is CTSSQDPSPGEQFF. In DNA, the CDR3 is TGCACCAGCAGCCAAGATCCTAGCCCAGGCGAGCAGTTCTTC.

In this sample, this clonotype turned up a few times. V is TRBV28 and J is TRBJ2-2; D possibly corresponds to TRBD2 (9 bases). This CDR3 spans 20 amino acids. The V and J ends lost 6 bases and 4 bases respectively, with 30 bases between them. CDR1 MDHEN and CDR2 SYDVKM come from the germline V gene. Here the CDR3 reads CASRGAQGESGRRGTGELFF. The CDR3 nucleotides read TGTGCCAGCAGGGGGGCACAGGGGGAAAGCGGGAGGCGAGGCACCGGGGAGCTGTTTTTT.

This clonotype appeared many times. The genes are TRBV3-1 and TRBJ2-2, with no clear D. Germline V lookup: CDR1 LGHDT, CDR2 YNNKEL (reference sequence). There are 15 residues in the CDR3. Trimming took 3 bases from V and 5 from J, leaving 13 bases between them. In DNA, the CDR3 is TGTGCCAGCAGCCATCCAACTCAAGGGACCGGGGAGCTGTTTTTT. This gives the protein CASSHPTQGTGELFF.

This clonotype was recorded at least ten times. The V gene is TRBV27, the J gene TRBJ2-3; unclear D gene. The germline gives CDR1 MNHEY, CDR2 SMNVEV (reference sequence). The CDR3 is 17 residues long. The V end was cut by 6 bases, the J end by 0 bases, with 19 bases between. CDR3 nucleotides: TGTGCCAGCAGGCCATCCCCCCGGATTTCTAGCACAGATACGCAGTATTTT. The encoded protein is CASRPSPRISSTDTQYF.

The rearrangement uses TRBV7-4 and TRBJ1-1; D gene uncertain. CDR3 size: 12 residues. Trimming stripped 0 bases from V and 9 bases from J, with 8 bases between. Germline CDR1 reads SGHVT; CDR2 reads SQSDAQ. Here the CDR3 DNA reads TGTGCCAGCAGCTTAGCTTGGAACCAAGCTTTCTTT. It is translated as CASSLAWNQAFF.

This clonotype has a count of ten or more. The rearrangement joins TRBV7-9 to TRBJ1-4, with D perhaps matching TRBD1 (6 bases). The CDR3 has 14 amino acids. Between the trimmed V and J ends, which lost 4 bases and 4 bases, there was a span of 10 bases. Germline lookup yields CDR1 SEHNR and CDR2 FQNEAQ (reference sequence). The CDR3 DNA follows: TGTGCCAGCAGCTCCGGACAGCTTAATGAAAAACTGTTTTTT. Protein: CASSSGQLNEKLFF.